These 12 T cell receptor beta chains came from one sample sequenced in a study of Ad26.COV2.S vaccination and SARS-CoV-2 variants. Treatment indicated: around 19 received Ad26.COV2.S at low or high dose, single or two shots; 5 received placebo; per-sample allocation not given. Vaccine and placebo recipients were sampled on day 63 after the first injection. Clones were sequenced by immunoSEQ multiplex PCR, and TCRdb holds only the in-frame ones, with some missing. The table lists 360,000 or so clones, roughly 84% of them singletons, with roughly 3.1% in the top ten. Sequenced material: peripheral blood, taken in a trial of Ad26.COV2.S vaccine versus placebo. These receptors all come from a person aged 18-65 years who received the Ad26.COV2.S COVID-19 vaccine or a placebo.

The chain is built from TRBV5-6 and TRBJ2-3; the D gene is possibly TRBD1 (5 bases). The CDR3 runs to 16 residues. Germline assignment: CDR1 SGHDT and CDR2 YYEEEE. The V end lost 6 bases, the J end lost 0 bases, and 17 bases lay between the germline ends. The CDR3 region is CASNSPAGASTDTQYF. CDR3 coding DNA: TGTGCCAGCAATTCCCCCGCTGGGGCTAGCACAGATACGCAGTATTTT.

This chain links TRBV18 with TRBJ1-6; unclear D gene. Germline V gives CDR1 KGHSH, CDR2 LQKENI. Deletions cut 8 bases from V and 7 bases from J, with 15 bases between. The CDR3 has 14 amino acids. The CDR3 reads CASNTGDRNSPLHF. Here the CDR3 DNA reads TGTGCCAGCAACACGGGCGACCGGAATTCACCCCTCCACTTT. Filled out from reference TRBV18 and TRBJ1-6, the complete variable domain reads NAGVMQNPRHLVRRRGQEARLRCSPMKGHSHVYWYRQLPEEGLKFMVYLQKENIIDESGMPKERFSAEFPKEGPSILRIQQVVRGDSAAYFCASNTGDRNSPLHFGNGTRLTVT.

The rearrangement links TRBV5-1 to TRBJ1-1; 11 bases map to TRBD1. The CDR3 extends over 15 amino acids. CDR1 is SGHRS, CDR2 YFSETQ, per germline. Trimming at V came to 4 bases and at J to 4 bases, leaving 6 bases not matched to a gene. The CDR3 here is CASSPVGTGGTEAFF. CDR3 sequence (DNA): TGCGCCAGCAGCCCCGTTGGGACAGGGGGCACTGAAGCTTTCTTT.

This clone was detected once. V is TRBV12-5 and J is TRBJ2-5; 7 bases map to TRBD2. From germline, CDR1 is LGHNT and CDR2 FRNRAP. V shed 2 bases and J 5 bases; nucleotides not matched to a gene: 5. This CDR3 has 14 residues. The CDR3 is CASGLNAGRETQYF. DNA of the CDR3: TGTGCTAGTGGTTTGAATGCCGGGAGGGAGACCCAGTACTTC.

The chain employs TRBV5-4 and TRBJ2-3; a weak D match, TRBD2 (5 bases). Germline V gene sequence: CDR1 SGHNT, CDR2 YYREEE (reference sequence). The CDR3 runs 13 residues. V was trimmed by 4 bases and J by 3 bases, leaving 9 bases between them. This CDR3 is CASSPRVTDTQYF. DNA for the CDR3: TGTGCCAGCAGCCCGAGGGTGACAGATACGCAGTATTTT. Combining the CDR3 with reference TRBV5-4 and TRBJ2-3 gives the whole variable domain ETGVTQSPTHLIKTRGQQVTLRCSSQSGHNTVSWYQQALGQGPQFIFQYYREEENGRGNFPPRFSGLQFPNYSSELNVNALELDDSALYLCASSPRVTDTQYFGPGTRLTVL.

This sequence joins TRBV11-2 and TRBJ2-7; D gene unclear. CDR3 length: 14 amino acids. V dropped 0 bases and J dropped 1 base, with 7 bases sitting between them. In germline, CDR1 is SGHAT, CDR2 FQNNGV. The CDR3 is CASSLEGNSYEQYF. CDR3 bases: TGTGCCAGCAGCTTAGAGGGTAATTCCTACGAGCAGTACTTC.

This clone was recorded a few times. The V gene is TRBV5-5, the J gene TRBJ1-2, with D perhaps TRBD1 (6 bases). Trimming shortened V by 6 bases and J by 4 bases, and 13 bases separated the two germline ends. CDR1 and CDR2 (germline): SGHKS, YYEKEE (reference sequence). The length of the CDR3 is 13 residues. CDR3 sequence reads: CASTWGGGYGYTF. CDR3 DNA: TGTGCCAGCACCTGGGGGGGCGGCTATGGCTACACCTTC.

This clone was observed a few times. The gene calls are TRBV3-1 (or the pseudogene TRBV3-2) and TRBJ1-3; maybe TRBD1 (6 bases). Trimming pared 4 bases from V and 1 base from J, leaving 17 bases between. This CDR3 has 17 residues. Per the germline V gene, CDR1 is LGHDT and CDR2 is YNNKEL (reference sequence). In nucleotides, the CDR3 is TGTGCCAGCAGCCCGGACAGCCCTACCGGTTCTGGAAACACCATATATTTT. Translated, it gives CASSPDSPTGSGNTIYF.

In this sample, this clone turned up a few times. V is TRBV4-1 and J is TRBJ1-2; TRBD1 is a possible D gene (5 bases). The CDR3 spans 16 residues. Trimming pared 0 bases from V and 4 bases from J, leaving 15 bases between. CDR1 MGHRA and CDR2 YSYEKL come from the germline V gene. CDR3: CASSQDETDLFYGYTF. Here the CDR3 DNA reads TGCGCCAGCAGCCAAGATGAGACAGACCTTTTCTATGGCTACACCTTC.

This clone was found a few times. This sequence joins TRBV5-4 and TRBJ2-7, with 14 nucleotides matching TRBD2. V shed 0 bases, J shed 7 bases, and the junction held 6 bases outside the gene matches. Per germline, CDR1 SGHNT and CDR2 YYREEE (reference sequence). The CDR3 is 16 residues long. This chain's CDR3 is CASSLGLAGGLEEQYF. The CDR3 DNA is TGTGCCAGCAGCTTGGGACTAGCGGGGGGGCTGGAAGAGCAGTACTTC. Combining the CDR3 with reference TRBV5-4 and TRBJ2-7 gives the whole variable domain ETGVTQSPTHLIKTRGQQVTLRCSSQSGHNTVSWYQQALGQGPQFIFQYYREEENGRGNFPPRFSGLQFPNYSSELNVNALELDDSALYLCASSLGLAGGLEEQYFGPGTRLTVT.

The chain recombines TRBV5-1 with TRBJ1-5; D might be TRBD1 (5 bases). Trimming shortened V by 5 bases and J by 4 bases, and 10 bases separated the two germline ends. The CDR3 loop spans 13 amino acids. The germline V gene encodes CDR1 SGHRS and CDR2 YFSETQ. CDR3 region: CASRMDKNQPQHF. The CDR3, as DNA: TGCGCCAGCAGAATGGACAAAAATCAGCCCCAGCATTTT.

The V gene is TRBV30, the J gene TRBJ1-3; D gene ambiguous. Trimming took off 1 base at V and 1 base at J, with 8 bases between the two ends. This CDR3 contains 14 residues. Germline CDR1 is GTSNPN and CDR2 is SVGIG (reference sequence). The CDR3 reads CAWSGRGSGNTIYF. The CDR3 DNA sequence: TGTGCCTGGAGTGGACGAGGGTCTGGAAACACCATATATTTT. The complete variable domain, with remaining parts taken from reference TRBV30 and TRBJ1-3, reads SQTIHQWPATLVQPVGSPLSLECTVEGTSNPNLYWYRQAAGRGLQLLFYSVGIGQISSEVPQNLSASRPQDRQFILSSKKLLLSDSGFYLCAWSGRGSGNTIYFGEGSWLTVV.